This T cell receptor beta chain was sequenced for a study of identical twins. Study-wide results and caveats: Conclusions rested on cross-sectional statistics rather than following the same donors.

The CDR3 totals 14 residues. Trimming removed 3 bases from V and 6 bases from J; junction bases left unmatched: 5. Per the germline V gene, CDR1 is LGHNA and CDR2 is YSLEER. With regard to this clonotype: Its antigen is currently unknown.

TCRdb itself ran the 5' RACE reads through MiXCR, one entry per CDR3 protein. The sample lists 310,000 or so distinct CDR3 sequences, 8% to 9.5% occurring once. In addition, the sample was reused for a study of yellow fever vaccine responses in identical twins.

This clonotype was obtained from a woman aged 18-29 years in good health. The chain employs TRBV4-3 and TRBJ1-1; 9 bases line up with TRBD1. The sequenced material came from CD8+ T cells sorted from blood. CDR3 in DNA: TGCGCCAGCAGCCACTCCACAGGGGGCTCTGAAGCTTTCTTT. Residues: CASSHSTGGSEAFF.